The sequence of this TCR beta chain was determined in a study of blood T cell repertoires in COVID-19. Study information: Donors in the United States, Italy and Spain gave samples during acute or convalescent COVID-19.

Per the original data handling: Scientists estimated how many nucleated cells there were by amplifying reference gene primers. Produced via immunoSEQ multiplex PCR; TCRdb's table is partial and in-frame only. V, J and clone size are taken as reported in that table, and D and trimming were inferred from the DNA itself. The top ten clones hold roughly 41% of a sample with over 55,000 clones, around four fifths of them seen once. Germline loops: CDR1 SNHLY, CDR2 FYNNEI. The CDR3 is 18 amino acids. Trimming removed 4 bases from V and 0 bases from J; junction bases left unmatched: 8. This receptor was identified in a human donor in a cohort sampled during active COVID-19. J is TRBJ1-5 and V is TRBV2, with TRBD1 matching over 11 bases. Material for sequencing was peripheral blood. The CDR3 protein is CASSGRDRGVYSNQPQHF. The CDR3 nucleotides read TGTGCCAGCAGTGGCCGGGACAGGGGGGTCTATAGCAATCAGCCCCAGCATTTT.